Following are 7 T cell receptor beta chains from one sample sequenced in a study of cytomegalovirus exposure and HLA in healthy donors. PCR employed 60 Vbeta and 13 Jbeta primers. The repertoire was sequenced with immunoSEQ multiplex PCR; TCRdb's copy has only in-frame clones and lacks some. Altogether a few hundred thousand clones are present, 60% to 80% being singletons, with the ten largest covering around 2%. Sequencing input: PBMCs. The receptors stem from a man aged 18-30 years in good health and CMV-seronegative.

This chain uses TRBV6-5 with TRBJ2-7; the match to TRBD2 covers 8 bases. The CDR3 runs 14 residues. V shed 2 bases and J 4 bases; nucleotides not matched to a gene: 4. The V gene's germline CDR1 is MNHEY and CDR2 SVGAGI. The CDR3 spells CASSYGGGGYEQYF. In nucleotides, the CDR3 is TGTGCCAGCAGTTACGGAGGCGGGGGGTACGAGCAGTACTTC.

This chain connects TRBV11-2 to TRBJ1-1; 9 bases line up with TRBD1. Germline V gives CDR1 SGHAT, CDR2 FQNNGV. Unmatched junction bases numbered 9, after V lost 5 bases and J lost 5 bases. This CDR3 is 15 amino acids long. The CDR3 loop reads CASSIPQGAGTEAFF. In nucleotides, the CDR3 is TGTGCCAGCAGCATCCCACAGGGGGCGGGAACTGAAGCTTTCTTT.

The chain is built from TRBV27 and TRBJ1-4; tentatively, D is TRBD1 (5 bases). V was trimmed by 6 bases and J by 4 bases, leaving 12 bases between them. Germline CDR1 and CDR2: MNHEY and SMNVEV (reference sequence). CDR3 length: 14 amino acids. In DNA, the CDR3 is TGTGCCAGCAGACTTCAGGGCCTTAATGAAAAACTGTTTTTT. This sequence encodes CASRLQGLNEKLFF.

This sequence joins TRBV5-4 and TRBJ1-6, with D tentatively TRBD1 (6 bases). The CDR3 has 15 amino acids. V lost 0 bases to trimming and J lost 10 bases, with 14 bases between them. Germline V gene lookup returns CDR1 SGHNT and CDR2 YYREEE (reference sequence). The CDR3 bases are TGTGCCAGCAGCTTGGAGACAGGCGTAGGGTCACCCCTCCACTTT. Residues: CASSLETGVGSPLHF.

The rearrangement joins TRBV27 to TRBJ1-4; D may be TRBD1 (5 bases). The CDR3 extends over 14 amino acids. Germline CDR1 is MNHEY and CDR2 is SMNVEV (reference sequence). Trimming removed 5 bases from V and 7 bases from J, with 14 bases in between. The CDR3 sequence is CASSTGGGGEKLFF. The CDR3 nucleotides are TGTGCCAGCAGTACCGGGGGGGGAGGTGAAAAACTGTTTTTT.

The chain uses TRBV16 and TRBJ2-7; TRBD1 matches at 7 bases. In germline, CDR1 is KGHSY, CDR2 FQNENV. CDR3 length: 14 amino acids. V gave up 2 bases and J gave up 4 bases; unmatched junction bases: 5. The CDR3 region has the DNA TGTGCCAGCAGCCAACGGGACAGAGCTTACGAGCAGTACTTC. As protein: CASSQRDRAYEQYF.

This clone was seen only once. The V call is TRBV6-1, the J call TRBJ2-7, with 9 bases matching TRBD1. CDR1 and CDR2 from the germline V gene are MNHNS and SASEGT. The V segment lost 1 base and the J segment 11 bases; nucleotides outside the gene matches: 6. The CDR3 totals 13 residues. CDR3 in DNA: TGTGCCAGCAGTGAAGGGGGACAGGGATTAAAGTACTTC. Protein product: CASSEGGQGLKYF.